This passage covers 15 T cell receptor beta chains from one sample sequenced in a study of blood T cell repertoires in COVID-19. The protocol was immunoSEQ multiplex PCR, while the TCRdb copy is restricted to in-frame clones and leaves out a portion. The top ten clones hold about 6.3% of a sample with about 55,000 clones, about 90% of them seen once. Material for sequencing was peripheral blood. The receptors here all came from a man in his fifties with active COVID-19.

J is TRBJ2-2 and V is TRBV24-1; 11 nucleotides align to TRBD2. Germline values: CDR1 KGHDR, CDR2 SFDVKD. J gave up 7 bases and V 4 bases, and 13 bases lay outside the gene matches. The CDR3 runs to 18 residues. The DNA for the CDR3 is TGTGCCACCAGTGACCCTTCTGTAGCGGGAGGGCCGTTCGGGGAGCTGTTTTTT. Translated: CATSDPSVAGGPFGELFF.

The chain carries TRBV19 and TRBJ1-5, with D unresolved. The CDR3 is made up of 12 amino acids. Germline CDR1 reads LNHDA; CDR2 reads SQIVND (reference sequence). Trimming cost V 2 bases and J 6 bases, with 5 bases left between them. CDR3 nucleotides: TGTGCCAGTAGTATAAGAGGTCAGCCCCAGCATTTT. Residues: CASSIRGQPQHF.

The chain employs TRBV3-1 (or the pseudogene TRBV3-2) and TRBJ2-7; 13 bases map to TRBD2. Germline CDR1 and CDR2: LGHDT and YNNKEL (reference sequence). The CDR3 covers 17 residues. The V gene end was trimmed by 5 bases and the J gene end by 2 bases; junction bases not matched to a gene: 9. DNA for the CDR3: TGTGCCAGCAGCAAGGGACTAGCGGGATTGCGGGCCTACGAGCAGTACTTC. Translated, it gives CASSKGLAGLRAYEQYF.

V gene TRBV6-5 combines with J gene TRBJ2-1, with 8 bases aligning to TRBD1. This CDR3 region has 15 residues. Germline-derived CDR1 and CDR2 are MNHEY and SVGAGI. Losses at the gene ends were 4 bases for V and 4 bases for J; bases not matched to a gene: 6. The CDR3: CASSLSGQAYNEQFF. The CDR3 DNA is TGTGCCAGCAGTTTATCGGGACAGGCTTACAATGAGCAGTTCTTC.

The chain employs TRBV6-5 and TRBJ2-7; 7 bases line up with TRBD1. After removal of 6 bases from V and 2 bases from J, the junction contained 10 bases not matched to a gene. CDR1 is MNHEY and CDR2 is SVGAGI in the germline V gene. The CDR3 runs to 15 residues. Here the CDR3 DNA reads TGTGCCAGCAGAACCGGACAGGCTCTAACCTACGAGCAGTACTTC. This sequence encodes CASRTGQALTYEQYF.

The chain uses TRBV6-5 and TRBJ1-1; D is possibly TRBD1 (6 bases). Deletions cut 6 bases from V and 6 bases from J, with 20 bases between. CDR1 is MNHEY, CDR2 SVGAGI, per germline. This CDR3 has 15 residues. The CDR3 loop reads CASSLRRTEPAEAFF. The CDR3 nucleotides are TGTGCCAGCAGCCTCCGGAGGACAGAGCCGGCTGAAGCTTTCTTT.

The V call is TRBV4-3, the J call TRBJ1-1; weak D call: TRBD1 (6 bases). Between the trimmed V and J ends, which lost 7 bases and 1 base, there was a span of 16 bases. The CDR3 runs 15 residues. Looked up from germline, CDR1 is LGHNA and CDR2 is YSLEER. In DNA, the CDR3 is TGCGCCAGCAAACCGGACGGGGGGCAGAACACTGAAGCTTTCTTT. Translation gives CASKPDGGQNTEAFF.

The rearrangement links TRBV2 to TRBJ2-7, with 11 bases aligning to TRBD2. CDR3 size: 13 residues. CDR1 is SNHLY, CDR2 FYNNEI, per germline. Trimming at V came to 2 bases and at J to 10 bases, leaving 4 bases not matched to a gene. The CDR3 region has the DNA TGTGCCAGCAGTGAATCACTAGCGGGAGTCCAGTACTTC. Translated: CASSESLAGVQYF. The full variable domain, its missing parts supplied by reference TRBV2 and TRBJ2-7, is EPEVTQTPSHQVTQMGQEVILRCVPISNHLYFYWYRQILGQKVEFLVSFYNNEISEKSEIFDDQFSVERPDGSNFTLKIRSTKLEDSAMYFCASSESLAGVQYFGPGTRLTVT.

V and J are TRBV19 and TRBJ2-2; D might be TRBD2 (6 bases). The V gene's germline CDR1 is LNHDA and CDR2 SQIVND (reference sequence). Trimming took off 1 base at V and 6 bases at J, with 21 bases between the two ends. The CDR3 has 18 amino acids. The CDR3 loop reads CASSIGGGPARDSGELFF. The CDR3 DNA sequence: TGTGCCAGTAGTATAGGCGGAGGGCCCGCGCGCGACTCCGGGGAGCTGTTTTTT.

The chain carries TRBV28 and TRBJ2-7, with TRBD2 as a possible D gene (6 bases). CDR1 MDHEN and CDR2 SYDVKM come from the germline V gene. V was trimmed by 4 bases and J by 3 bases, leaving 19 bases between them. CDR3 length equals 16 residues. The CDR3 sequence is CASSSGPGLRDYEQYF. CDR3 sequence (DNA): TGTGCCAGCAGTTCAGGGCCAGGTCTGCGGGACTACGAGCAGTACTTC.

This rearrangement joins TRBV19 to TRBJ2-6; TRBD1 aligns across 7 bases. The germline CDR1 and CDR2 sequences are LNHDA and SQIVND (reference sequence). Unmatched junction bases numbered 10, after V lost 7 bases and J lost 4 bases. The CDR3 spans 16 residues. CDR3 amino acids: CASKTLGGSGANVLTF. The CDR3 DNA follows: TGTGCCAGTAAAACTTTAGGGGGCTCCGGGGCCAACGTCCTGACTTTC.

The V call is TRBV27, the J call TRBJ2-7, with D tentatively TRBD1 (6 bases). The germline gives CDR1 MNHEY, CDR2 SMNVEV (reference sequence). Trimming left V 7 bases short and J 0 bases short, with 16 bases between. The CDR3 contains 15 residues. CDR3 residues: CASITGHLASYEQYF. The CDR3 region has the DNA TGTGCCAGCATTACGGGACACCTTGCCTCCTACGAGCAGTACTTC.

The chain carries TRBV13 and TRBJ2-5; no clear D gene. Germline V gene sequence: CDR1 PRHDT, CDR2 FYEKMQ (reference sequence). The CDR3 sequence is 14 residues long. Trimming pared 1 base from V and 4 bases from J, leaving 10 bases between. The CDR3 region is CASSLVAIGETQYF. DNA for the CDR3: TGTGCCAGCAGCTTAGTAGCTATAGGAGAGACCCAGTACTTC.

The chain links TRBV28 to TRBJ2-7, with 8 nucleotides matching TRBD1. Germline V gives CDR1 MDHEN, CDR2 SYDVKM. The CDR3 totals 14 residues. Trimming cost V 3 bases and J 4 bases; bases outside gene matches: 5. Here the CDR3 reads CASSLDRELYEQYF. CDR3 coding DNA: TGTGCCAGCAGTTTGGACAGGGAGCTATACGAGCAGTACTTC.

This chain links TRBV6-4 with TRBJ1-1; D might be TRBD1 (6 bases). The V gene's germline CDR1 is MRHNA and CDR2 SNTAGT. V was pared by 7 bases and J by 1 base, with 25 bases between. The CDR3 sequence is 18 residues long. The DNA of the CDR3 is TGTGCCAGCAAGGCCCACCCTCCCGGGGGCGGGAGGAACACTGAAGCTTTCTTT. The encoded protein is CASKAHPPGGGRNTEAFF.